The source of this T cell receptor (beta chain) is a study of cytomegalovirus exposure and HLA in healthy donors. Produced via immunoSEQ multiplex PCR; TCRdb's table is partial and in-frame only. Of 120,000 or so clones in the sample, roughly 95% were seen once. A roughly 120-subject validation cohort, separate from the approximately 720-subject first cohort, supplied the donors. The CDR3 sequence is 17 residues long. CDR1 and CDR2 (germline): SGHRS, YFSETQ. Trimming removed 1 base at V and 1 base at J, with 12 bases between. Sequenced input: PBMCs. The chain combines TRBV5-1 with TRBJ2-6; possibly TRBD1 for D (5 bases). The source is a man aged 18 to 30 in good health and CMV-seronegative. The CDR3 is CASSLTGSYSGANVLTF. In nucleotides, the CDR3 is TGCGCCAGCAGCTTGACAGGTTCCTATTCTGGGGCCAACGTCCTGACTTTC.